Below are 17 T cell receptor beta chains sequenced from a single sample in a study of tumor and adjacent non-tumor tissue in lung cancer. RNA was extracted from bulk tissue without any cell sorting. The library came from three nested PCR rounds adapted from ARM-PCR protocols. TCRdb independently ran MiXCR on the multiplex PCR reads; one entry per CDR3 protein. The repertoire holds about 80,000 distinct CDR3 sequences, around 70% seen once, with under 9.5% in the top ten. The sequencing input was lung tumor tissue. Receptor source: a woman in her forties with non-small cell lung cancer.

This clonotype appeared a few times. It is likely a read error, because the conserved phenylalanine at the end of the CDR3 is missing. The chain has TRBV7-8 and TRBJ1-1; D might be TRBD1 (6 bases). Germline loops: CDR1 SGHVS, CDR2 FQNEAQ. CDR3 length equals 12 residues. Trimming left V 5 bases short and J 9 bases short, with 13 bases between. The CDR3 loop reads CASSTWGGQAFL. The CDR3 DNA reads TGTGCCAGCAGCACTTGGGGGGGGCAAGCTTTCTTA.

Note on this clonotype: This CDR3 is missing its conserved last phenylalanine or tryptophan, likely due to a read error. The V gene is TRBV11-2, the J gene TRBJ2-7; a weak D match, TRBD1 (6 bases). Germline-derived CDR1 and CDR2 are SGHAT and FQNNGV. The CDR3 consists of 16 residues. CDR3 residues: CTSSPLGGQGYYEQYL. The CDR3, as DNA: TGTACCAGTAGCCCCCTCGGTGGGCAGGGGTACTACGAGCAGTACCTC.

This clonotype was counted at least ten times. The chain combines TRBV29-1 with TRBJ2-1; D is unresolved. V dropped 3 bases and J dropped 3 bases, with 3 bases sitting between them. CDR1 is SQVTM and CDR2 is ANQGSEA in the germline V gene. The CDR3 consists of 11 residues. CDR3 sequence reads: CSVDGYNEQFF. CDR3 in DNA: TGCAGCGTTGACGGCTACAATGAGCAGTTCTTC.

Of note for this clonotype: A much larger clone lies a single base off, so this may be a read error. V is TRBV6-6 and J is TRBJ1-6; 8 nucleotides match TRBD1. Looked up from germline, CDR1 is MNHNY and CDR2 is SVGAGI (reference sequence). CDR3 length: 14 amino acids. CDR3 sequence reads: CTSRDDRGRSPLHF. Written as DNA, the CDR3 is TGTACCAGCAGGGACGACAGGGGTAGGTCACCCCTCCACTTT.

Concerning this clonotype: Possible read error: a much larger clone is one base away. The rearrangement uses TRBV6-2 or TRBV6-3 and TRBJ2-7; D is possibly TRBD2 (5 bases). The CDR3 extends over 14 amino acids. The germline V gene encodes CDR1 MNHEY and CDR2 SVGEGT. Trimming stripped 6 bases from V and 2 bases from J, with 14 bases between. In DNA, the CDR3 is TGTGCCAGCAGCCCCCAGAGGGATACCTACGAGCAGTACTTC. Residues: CASSPQRDTYEQYF.

Note on this clonotype: The CDR3 carries no conserved terminal phenylalanine or tryptophan, so it likely arises from a read error. The chain has TRBV4-2 and TRBJ1-6, with D perhaps TRBD1 (6 bases). The CDR3 contains 14 residues. CDR1 and CDR2 (germline): LGHNA, YNFKEQ. The CDR3 nucleotides are TGTGCCAGTGGGACCTTAGGGGGTTATTCACTCCTCCACTCT. Amino acid sequence: CASGTLGGYSLLHS.

The chain recombines TRBV11-2 with TRBJ2-1; a possible D gene is TRBD2 (5 bases). The CDR3 spans 18 residues. Trimming took off 4 bases at V and 10 bases at J, with 29 bases between the two ends. The germline V gene has CDR1 SGHAT and CDR2 FQNNGV. The CDR3 loop is CASSSRIVTSDALREQFF. In DNA form, the CDR3 reads TGTGCCAGCAGCTCGCGCATCGTAACTAGTGATGCACTAAGGGAGCAGTTCTTC.

In regard to this clonotype: Being one base from a much bigger clone, this may be a read error. J is TRBJ2-5 and V is TRBV5-1; TRBD1 might be the D (6 bases). The CDR3 sequence is 15 residues long. In germline, CDR1 is SGHRS, CDR2 YFSETQ. V was trimmed by 5 bases and J by 4 bases, leaving 18 bases between them. The CDR3 sequence: CASSSGTWVRETQYF. The DNA of the CDR3 is TGCGCCAGCAGTTCCGGGACATGGGTCCGAGAGACCCAGTACTTC.

This clonotype was counted between two and nine times. No conserved phenylalanine or tryptophan is present at the end of the CDR3, so a read error is the likely explanation. The chain is built from TRBV5-1 and TRBJ1-1, with D possibly TRBD1 on 5 matching bases. The germline V gene encodes CDR1 SGHRS and CDR2 YFSETQ. This CDR3 contains 14 residues. V was pared by 4 bases and J by 3 bases, with 13 bases between. The CDR3 protein is CASSSGAWDTEAFC. CDR3 in DNA: TGCGCCAGCAGCAGCGGGGCGTGGGACACTGAAGCTTTCTGT.

Of note for this clonotype: One end of the junction is discordant with germline, which a read error may explain. The rearrangement joins TRBV28 to TRBJ1-2; D uncertain. The germline V gene has CDR1 MDHEN and CDR2 SYDVKM. The CDR3 is 13 amino acids. CDR3 DNA: TGTGCCAGCAGGCCCGCGGCTAACTATGGGTACACCTTC. This sequence encodes CASRPAANYGYTF.

As for this clonotype: A read error is likely, as this CDR3 ends without the conserved phenylalanine or tryptophan. V is TRBV12-3 or TRBV12-4 and J is TRBJ2-5; TRBD2 aligns across 8 bases. This CDR3 is 13 amino acids long. The ends lost 7 bases at V and 5 bases at J; junction bases unmatched: 6. The CDR3 coding sequence is TGTGCCAGCATGGTCGGACTAGCCGAGACCCAGTACCTC. Its translation is CASMVGLAETQYL.

As for this clonotype: A read error is possible here, since a much larger clone lies one base away. The V and J genes are TRBV5-8 and TRBJ2-7; tentative D call: TRBD1 (6 bases). The CDR3 sequence is 14 residues long. Germline CDR1 and CDR2: SGHTS and YDEGEE. Written as DNA, the CDR3 is TGTACCAGCAGCCCCAGGGGCGCAACCTACGAGCAGTACTTC. Translated: CTSSPRGATYEQYF.

This chain joins TRBV6-6 and TRBJ1-4; maybe TRBD1 (5 bases). The CDR3 sequence is 13 residues long. CDR1 MNHNY and CDR2 SVGAGI come from the germline V gene (reference sequence). The CDR3 nucleotides are TGTTCCTGCGTCGGGACCTACGAGGAAAAACTGTTTTTT. Residues: CSCVGTYEEKLFF.

This clonotype was detected only a few times. An end of the junction differs from the germline gene, which may be a read error. The rearrangement links TRBV11-2 to TRBJ2-7; possibly TRBD1 for D (6 bases). The CDR3 loop spans 14 amino acids. From germline, CDR1 is SGHAT and CDR2 FQNNGV. The CDR3 sequence is CASSVPGTPNEQYF. The CDR3 DNA follows: TGTGCCAGCAGCGTTCCCGGGACACCCAACGAGCAATACTTC.

This clonotype was counted ten times or more. This chain uses TRBV12-3 or TRBV12-4 with TRBJ1-1, with a weak D call TRBD1 (5 bases). With 1 base removed from V and 8 bases from J, the gap between germline ends came to 8 bases. The length of the CDR3 is 12 residues. CDR3 in DNA: TGTGCCAGCAGTTTAGTTGGGACCGAAGCTTTCTTT. Translated: CASSLVGTEAFF.

Of note for this clonotype: The germline gene is not matched at one end of the junction; a read error may be the cause. This chain connects TRBV11-3 to TRBJ2-1; possibly TRBD2 for D (6 bases). This CDR3 spans 12 amino acids. The germline V gene encodes CDR1 SGHNT and CDR2 YENEEA. The CDR3 loop is CPSSLELRGQFF. CDR3 nucleotide sequence: TGTCCCAGCAGCTTGGAACTGCGGGGGCAGTTCTTC.

Only one count was recorded for this clonotype. The junction differs from germline at one of its ends, possibly a read error. The chain employs TRBV29-1 and TRBJ2-7; D is perhaps TRBD1 (7 bases). The CDR3 is 14 amino acids. The germline V gene has CDR1 SQVTM and CDR2 ANQGSEA. Here the CDR3 reads CSVDVQGDSYEEYF. DNA for the CDR3: TGCAGTGTTGATGTCCAGGGGGACTCCTATGAGGAGTACTTC.